A single sample is the source of the 32 T cell receptor beta chains below, sequenced in a study of shared clonotypes between healthy human individuals. Data came from immunoSEQ multiplex PCR; TCRdb stores just in-frame clones and leaves some out. The data hold around 2,100,000 clones, with about 94% observed a single time. CD45RO-negative cells were positively selected for CCR7, leaving out terminally differentiated effector memory CD45RA+ cells. Material for sequencing was naive CD8+ T cells sorted from blood. The receptors were gathered from a young man in good health.

Comment on this clone: This sample also contains other DNA sequences that code for the same CDR3. The CDR3 reads CASSESSGSTDTQYF. CDR3 nucleotide sequence: TGCGCCAGCAGTGAGTCTAGCGGGAGTACAGATACGCAGTATTTT. V is TRBV10-1 and J is TRBJ2-3; 9 bases line up with TRBD2. CDR1 is WNHNN, CDR2 SYGVQD, per germline (reference sequence). The junction had 1 base not matched to a gene; V was cut back by 0 bases and J by 3 bases. CDR3 length equals 15 residues.

The genes are TRBV11-2 and TRBJ1-2; a possible D gene is TRBD1 (5 bases). V lost 4 bases to trimming and J lost 2 bases, with 14 bases between them. CDR1 SGHAT and CDR2 FQNNGV come from the germline V gene. This CDR3 region has 15 residues. The CDR3 is CASSSPGPHNYGYTF. In nucleotides, the CDR3 is TGTGCCAGCAGCTCACCGGGACCACACAACTATGGCTACACCTTC. Looking up the rest from reference TRBV11-2 and TRBJ1-2 gives the full variable domain: EAGVAQSPRYKIIEKRQSVAFWCNPISGHATLYWYQQILGQGPKLLIQFQNNGVVDDSQLPKDRFSAERLKGVDSTLKIQPAKLEDSAVYLCASSSPGPHNYGYTFGSGTRLTVV.

The J gene is TRBJ2-5, the V gene TRBV28; D gene unclear. Germline V gene data show CDR1 as MDHEN and CDR2 as SYDVKM. The CDR3 loop spans 15 amino acids. Trimming removed 5 bases from V and 0 bases from J, with 13 bases in between. CDR3 bases: TGTGCCAGCAGTCCCCGTCGGGTGTACCAAGAGACCCAGTACTTC. It encodes CASSPRRVYQETQYF.

This chain connects TRBV9 to TRBJ2-7, with 10 bases lining up with TRBD2. With 0 bases clipped from V and 6 bases from J, the junction kept 6 bases outside the gene matches. The CDR3 runs 15 residues. CDR1 and CDR2 (germline): SGDLS, YYNGEE. The CDR3 here is CASSVGLAGVREQYF. The DNA of the CDR3 is TGTGCCAGCAGCGTAGGGCTAGCGGGAGTGCGCGAGCAGTACTTC.

This chain links TRBV28 with TRBJ1-4, with 7 bases aligning to TRBD1. Germline V gene lookup returns CDR1 MDHEN and CDR2 SYDVKM. This CDR3 has 14 amino acids. V lost 7 bases to trimming and J lost 8 bases; unmatched junction nucleotides: 10. The DNA of the CDR3 is TGTGCCAGCATCAGAGACAGGGAGGGAGAAAAACTGTTTTTT. This sequence encodes CASIRDREGEKLFF.

The chain couples TRBV19 to TRBJ2-1; 8 bases align to TRBD1. The CDR3 extends over 13 amino acids. Germline lookup yields CDR1 LNHDA and CDR2 SQIVND (reference sequence). The V segment lost 5 bases and the J segment 8 bases; nucleotides outside the gene matches: 5. CDR3: CASSSQQGDEQFF. DNA of the CDR3: TGTGCCAGTAGTTCTCAACAGGGGGATGAGCAGTTCTTC. Drawing the rest from reference TRBV19 and TRBJ2-1, the complete variable domain is DGGITQSPKYLFRKEGQNVTLSCEQNLNHDAMYWYRQDPGQGLRLIYYSQIVNDFQKGDIAEGYSVSREKKESFPLTVTSAQKNPTAFYLCASSSQQGDEQFFGPGTRLTVL.

The chain links TRBV25-1 to TRBJ2-7; 10 nucleotides line up with TRBD1. The CDR3 covers 14 residues. With 2 bases clipped from V and 3 bases from J, the junction kept 1 base outside the gene matches. Germline-derived CDR1 and CDR2 are MGHDK and SYGVNS. The CDR3 sequence is CASSEGTGDYEQYF. The CDR3 region has the DNA TGTGCCAGCAGTGAAGGGACAGGGGACTACGAGCAGTACTTC.

The count of this clone is one. The J gene is TRBJ2-7, the V gene TRBV5-6; D gene uncertain. The CDR3 consists of 15 residues. Trimming stripped 4 bases from V and 3 bases from J, with 17 bases between. Germline assignment: CDR1 SGHDT and CDR2 YYEEEE. CDR3: CASSPISSRSYEQYF. CDR3 nucleotide sequence: TGTGCCAGCAGCCCCATATCGTCCAGAAGCTACGAGCAGTACTTC.

The chain combines TRBV5-8 with TRBJ2-7; TRBD1 is a possible D gene (6 bases). V was clipped by 3 bases and J by 2 bases, with 18 bases between them. The germline CDR1 and CDR2 sequences are SGHTS and YDEGEE. CDR3 length: 16 amino acids. The CDR3, as DNA: TGTGCCAGCAGCTCTCCGGGACACTTTTTTCCCTACGAGCAGTACTTC. Its translation: CASSSPGHFFPYEQYF.

CDR3 in amino acids: CASSTGTGGIYEQYF. CDR3 in DNA: TGTGCCAGCAGCACCGGGACAGGGGGCATCTACGAGCAGTACTTC. This chain uses TRBV5-4 with TRBJ2-7, with TRBD1 matching 12 bases. CDR3 length equals 15 residues. From germline, CDR1 is SGHNT and CDR2 YYREEE (reference sequence). The V segment lost 4 bases and the J segment 3 bases; nucleotides outside the gene matches: 5.

The rearrangement links TRBV7-6 to TRBJ2-7, with a weak D call TRBD1 (6 bases). From germline, CDR1 is SGHVS and CDR2 FNYEAQ. V shed 5 bases and J shed 0 bases, with 11 bases lying between them. The CDR3 contains 14 residues. CDR3 amino acids: CASSPQGISYEQYF. The CDR3 DNA reads as TGTGCCAGCAGCCCCCAGGGGATCTCCTACGAGCAGTACTTC. Based on the CDR3 plus reference TRBV7-6 and TRBJ2-7, the full variable domain is GAGVSQSPRYKVTKRGQDVALRCDPISGHVSLYWYRQALGQGPEFLTYFNYEAQQDKSGLPNDRFSAERPEGSISTLTIQRTEQRDSAMYRCASSPQGISYEQYFGPGTRLTVT.

CDR3 coding DNA: TGTGCCTGGAGATACGGGGGAAGGGCCACTGAAGCTTTCTTT. This sequence encodes CAWRYGGRATEAFF. The chain couples TRBV30 to TRBJ1-1, with a possible D match to TRBD1 (5 bases). The CDR3 has 14 amino acids. The V gene's germline CDR1 is GTSNPN and CDR2 SVGIG (reference sequence). The V gene lost 3 bases and the J gene lost 4 bases, with 15 bases spanning the gap.

The chain links TRBV5-1 to TRBJ1-4; D is ambiguous. The germline V gene has CDR1 SGHRS and CDR2 YFSETQ. This CDR3 has 18 residues. V was clipped by 0 bases and J by 6 bases, with 21 bases between them. The CDR3 DNA reads TGCGCCAGCAGCTTGGCCGGAGAACCAGGCGGTCAGGATGAAAAACTGTTTTTT. It specifies CASSLAGEPGGQDEKLFF.

A single count supports this clone. The chain couples TRBV19 to TRBJ1-2; the D is unclear. The germline CDR1 and CDR2 sequences are LNHDA and SQIVND (reference sequence). Trimming took 6 bases from V and 9 from J, leaving 14 bases between them. The CDR3 totals 12 residues. CDR3 protein: CASRALPFSYTF. CDR3 DNA: TGTGCCAGTAGGGCCCTTCCTTTCAGCTACACCTTC.

The chain is built from TRBV11-2 and TRBJ2-1; perhaps TRBD2 as D (6 bases). Germline CDR1 reads SGHAT; CDR2 reads FQNNGV. The CDR3 is made up of 16 amino acids. Between the trimmed V and J ends, which lost 4 bases and 1 base, there was a span of 14 bases. Here the CDR3 reads CASSYTLAGSYNEQFF. DNA for the CDR3: TGTGCCAGCAGCTACACCCTCGCGGGATCCTACAATGAGCAGTTCTTC.

The V call is TRBV5-6, the J call TRBJ2-1; D uncertain. Trimming shortened V by 0 bases and J by 5 bases, and 6 bases separated the two germline ends. Germline V CDR1 and CDR2: SGHDT, YYEEEE. The CDR3 contains 13 residues. CDR3 DNA sequence: TGTGCCAGCAGCTTGGGGACCAACAATGAGCAGTTCTTC. Protein product: CASSLGTNNEQFF.

The V and J genes are TRBV15 and TRBJ2-3; the match to TRBD2 covers 10 bases. Trimming removed 1 base from V and 7 bases from J; junction bases left unmatched: 5. Germline-derived CDR1 and CDR2 are LNHNV and YYDKDF (reference sequence). The CDR3 consists of 15 residues. Written as DNA, the CDR3 is TGTGCCACCAGCAGAGGGACTAGCGGAACTTATACGCAGTATTTT. The encoded protein is CATSRGTSGTYTQYF.

CDR3 loop: CASSTDGYEQYF. The CDR3 DNA is TGTGCCAGCAGTACGGACGGCTACGAGCAGTACTTC. This chain links TRBV6-6 with TRBJ2-7; unclear D gene. Trimming took off 5 bases at V and 3 bases at J, with 8 bases between the two ends. Per the germline V gene, CDR1 is MNHNY and CDR2 is SVGAGI (reference sequence). The CDR3 runs to 12 residues.

The chain recombines TRBV6-1 with TRBJ2-3; D tentatively reads TRBD1 or TRBD2 (6 bases each). Germline V lookup: CDR1 MNHNS, CDR2 SASEGT. V dropped 5 bases and J dropped 2 bases, with 14 bases sitting between them. There are 15 residues in the CDR3. CDR3 bases: TGTGCCAGCAGTATCCGCCGGGGGCTCACAGATACGCAGTATTTT. It encodes CASSIRRGLTDTQYF.

The chain has TRBV29-1 and TRBJ2-1; D perhaps matches TRBD2 (6 bases). Germline CDR1 is SQVTM and CDR2 is ANQGSEA. CDR3 length: 15 residues. The V end was cut by 4 bases, the J end by 9 bases, with 22 bases between. CDR3 protein: CSVVLTEGPRVEQFF. CDR3 nucleotides: TGCAGCGTTGTTCTAACGGAGGGGCCGAGAGTTGAGCAGTTCTTC.

This chain connects TRBV4-3 to TRBJ2-7, with 9 bases fitting TRBD1. Germline loops: CDR1 LGHNA, CDR2 YSLEER. The CDR3 consists of 16 residues. The ends lost 0 bases at V and 3 bases at J; junction bases unmatched: 6. As DNA, the CDR3 is TGCGCCAGCAGCCAAGAAAGGGACAGGGAGGACTACGAGCAGTACTTC. Its translation is CASSQERDREDYEQYF.

The rearrangement uses TRBV18 and TRBJ2-7; 8 bases agree with TRBD1. The V segment lost 3 bases and the J segment 2 bases; nucleotides outside the gene matches: 6. Germline lookup yields CDR1 KGHSH and CDR2 LQKENI. The CDR3 length is 15 residues. The CDR3 coding sequence is TGTGCCAGCTCACCCGGGACAGGACCGGCCTACGAGCAGTACTTC. The encoded protein is CASSPGTGPAYEQYF.

The V gene is TRBV6-6, the J gene TRBJ2-7; maybe TRBD2 (5 bases). Trimming cost V 6 bases and J 5 bases, with 11 bases left between them. The CDR3 loop spans 12 amino acids. Germline V lookup: CDR1 MNHNY, CDR2 SVGAGI (reference sequence). The chain's CDR3 is CASSPGVHEQYF. The CDR3, as DNA: TGTGCCAGCAGCCCCGGGGTCCACGAGCAGTACTTC.

V is TRBV7-8 and J is TRBJ2-3, with D tentatively TRBD2 (5 bases). The CDR3 consists of 16 residues. Germline V lookup: CDR1 SGHVS, CDR2 FQNEAQ. V lost 1 base and J 0 bases, leaving 11 bases between the germline ends. The CDR3 DNA reads as TGTGCCAGCAGCTTAGATGCGGGCGTTAGCACAGATACGCAGTATTTT. Its protein product is CASSLDAGVSTDTQYF.

The J gene is TRBJ1-6, the V gene TRBV28; D is undetermined. This CDR3 has 13 amino acids. Trimming took off 3 bases at V and 13 bases at J, with 13 bases between the two ends. Looked up from germline, CDR1 is MDHEN and CDR2 is SYDVKM. CDR3 nucleotides: TGTGCCAGCAGTTTCCTAAACCGCTACCCCCTCCACTTT. Translated: CASSFLNRYPLHF.

About this clone itself: The sample has other DNA sequences that encode this CDR3 too. The chain links TRBV5-1 to TRBJ2-7; no clear D gene. The CDR3 length is 13 residues. The germline gives CDR1 SGHRS, CDR2 YFSETQ. The V end was cut by 0 bases, the J end by 1 base, with 5 bases between. The CDR3 reads CASSLASSYEQYF. In DNA, the CDR3 is TGCGCCAGCAGCTTGGCCAGTTCCTACGAGCAGTACTTC.

The chain joins TRBV29-1 to TRBJ2-3, with D hard to call. The CDR3 consists of 14 residues. From germline, CDR1 is SQVTM and CDR2 ANQGSEA. Trimming cost V 7 bases and J 2 bases, with 16 bases left between them. The CDR3 loop reads CSAATPGLTDTQYF. CDR3 DNA sequence: TGCAGCGCCGCTACGCCGGGTCTCACAGATACGCAGTATTTT.

The chain uses TRBV28 and TRBJ2-1; D gene ambiguous. The germline gives CDR1 MDHEN, CDR2 SYDVKM. V gave up 3 bases and J gave up 10 bases, with 7 bases separating them. This CDR3 has 11 amino acids. CDR3 coding DNA: TGTGCCAGCAGTTTCGTCCAGGAGCAGTTCTTC. Translated: CASSFVQEQFF.

With respect to this clone: This specimen includes other DNA sequences encoding the same CDR3. The genes are TRBV7-9 and TRBJ2-1; unclear D gene. V was clipped by 2 bases and J by 6 bases, with 5 bases between them. Germline CDR1 reads SEHNR; CDR2 reads FQNEAQ (reference sequence). The CDR3 spans 12 residues. This chain's CDR3 is CASSLFSNEQFF. The CDR3 DNA sequence: TGTGCCAGCAGCTTATTTAGCAATGAGCAGTTCTTC.

The chain has TRBV28 and TRBJ1-4, with D perhaps matching TRBD1 (5 bases). Germline CDR1 and CDR2: MDHEN and SYDVKM. CDR3 length: 15 amino acids. Here the CDR3 reads CGSRRGFSTNEKLFF. The CDR3 DNA reads as TGTGGCTCAAGGCGGGGGTTTTCAACTAATGAAAAACTGTTTTTT.

The gene calls are TRBV6-6 and TRBJ2-1; 11 nucleotides match TRBD2. The germline V gene has CDR1 MNHNY and CDR2 SVGAGI (reference sequence). Losses at the gene ends were 0 bases for V and 4 bases for J; bases not matched to a gene: 2. This CDR3 has 16 residues. The CDR3 nucleotides are TGTGCCAGCAGTTACTCGACTAGCGGGGCTTACAATGAGCAGTTCTTC. Translated, it gives CASSYSTSGAYNEQFF.

The chain is built from TRBV9 and TRBJ2-7; 7 nucleotides match TRBD2. The germline CDR1 and CDR2 sequences are SGDLS and YYNGEE. V lost 4 bases, J lost 1 base, and 8 bases stayed unmatched. This CDR3 comprises 15 residues. CDR3 sequence reads: CASSSLAGASYEQYF. The CDR3 DNA follows: TGTGCCAGCAGCTCCCTGGCGGGAGCGTCCTACGAGCAGTACTTC. The complete variable domain, with remaining parts taken from reference TRBV9 and TRBJ2-7, reads DSGVTQTPKHLITATGQRVTLRCSPRSGDLSVYWYQQSLDQGLQFLIQYYNGEERAKGNILERFSAQQFPDLHSELNLSSLELGDSALYFCASSSLAGASYEQYFGPGTRLTVT.